This TCR beta chain was recovered during a study of T-cell memory formation after mild COVID-19. The study's findings and limits: Day 15 to 85 contracting clones showed balanced CD4/CD8; day 15 to 37 expanders favored CD4+. Some SARS-CoV-2-responding clones were already detected in memory before infection. Most CD4+ clones that shrank were in CM and EM, while CD8+ ones turned up in EMRA.

In regard to this clonotype: What it binds is not known.

The CDR3 has 16 residues. V was pared by 5 bases and J by 0 bases, with 4 bases of the junction left unmatched. The germline gives CDR1 SGHTA, CDR2 FQGNSA. TCRdb analysed the 5' RACE reads with MiXCR anew, one entry per CDR3 protein. Of about 440,000 distinct CDR3 sequences listed, 20% are singletons. The TCR was taken from an adult woman who had mild COVID-19 (a few samples of this study predate the infection). Cell type and time point are not known. The sample consisted of PBMCs or a T cell subset sorted from them (not recorded which). The genes are TRBV7-2 and TRBJ2-5; 12 bases are a match to TRBD1. The CDR3 DNA reads as TGTGCCAGCAGCCTATGGGACAGGGGGCACCAAGAGACCCAGTACTTC. It yields the protein CASSLWDRGHQETQYF.